The sequence of this TCR beta chain was determined in a study of blood T cell repertoires in COVID-19 (dated by TCRdb to about 2020). General notes on the study: Collaborator samples came from the United States, Italy and Spain and covered acute and convalescent phases of COVID-19. Samples came from the ongoing ImmuneRACE study (first 160 participants) plus 1,254 subjects from 6 global collaborators. The prospective study material was composed of cDNA or gDNA derived from T cells, B-cell-depleted T cells, or PBMCs. Where HLA class I and class II types were available, the types were taken from metadata supplied by the sample provider, not from assay-based typing. The repertoires were released in a freely available public database intended as a resource for research on the immune response to SARS-CoV-2. Subjects who had been exposed to COVID-19, were actively infected with it, or had recovered from it provided the deeply sampled blood TCRbeta repertoires that made up the dataset. A de-identified subject ID, COVID-19 status, age in years and sex were almost always included in the sample metadata. Here is what the overall study found, with its caveats: The amount of clinical and demographic metadata varied by source and participant and was provided uncurated.

TCRbeta CDR3 regions were amplified from genomic DNA using the immunoSEQ Assay, a bias-controlled multiplex PCR. For the original study's pipeline: The number of nucleated cells in each sample was estimated from the amplification of reference gene primers within the assay. Sequence reads were collapsed and filtered to measure the absolute abundance of every unique TCRbeta CDR3 rearrangement. For each sample, productive Simpson clonality was calculated by taking the square root of Simpson's diversity index across productive rearrangements. TCRdb stores this immuneACCESS table with in-frame sequences only. Part of the clones is absent; in the studies checked, under half of the shortfall reflects unresolved V genes, and no reason is known for the rest. V and J calls and clone size are copied from that table; D and trimming were computed from the DNA. This sample lists about 200,000 clones; around 90% were detected once. Of the sample, 5.5% to 7.5% is held by the ten largest clones.

Trimming removed 0 bases from V and 8 bases from J, leaving 17 bases between the germline ends. The CDR3 numbers 16 residues from cysteine through phenylalanine. The only DNA kept is the CDR3, 48 bases in frame from the first base. CDR1 and CDR2, looked up from the germline V gene (reference sequence), are LGHDT and YNNKEL. On this clone: The specificity of this receptor is unknown. Base qualities were left out, and no much larger clone turns up one base away.

The collaborating institutions used their own protocols to collect whole blood in K2EDTA tubes. For TCRbeta analysis, collaborators shipped samples in one of three forms: frozen whole blood, isolated PBMCs, or DNA extracted from either of those sample types. The chain was built from TRBV3-1 (or the pseudogene TRBV3-2) and TRBJ2-1, with a weak D call of TRBD2 (5 bases match). The TCR was taken from a man aged 35 to 55 with acute or convalescent COVID-19. Sequences were obtained from peripheral blood. The sequenced DNA is TGTGCCAGCAGCCAAGATCTACGGGGTCCGGTCCATGAGCAGTTCTTC. It codes for CASSQDLRGPVHEQFF.